What follows are 17 T cell receptor beta chains derived from one specimen sequenced in a study of beta chain features in type 1 diabetes. The isolated RNA, all of it, was reverse transcribed, so expressed TCRB transcripts were what got sequenced. Measured with immunoSEQ multiplex PCR; TCRdb has only the in-frame clones, and not every one. The sample has under 250,000 clones, 9.5% to 13% seen once. The specimen was central memory CD4+ T cells from blood. The source of these receptors is a man between 18 and 35 years old in good health.

This clone has only a few counts. The chain joins TRBV20-1 to TRBJ1-1; 7 bases match TRBD1. This CDR3 spans 11 amino acids. Germline CDR1 is DFQATT and CDR2 is SNEGSKA (reference sequence). V gave up 5 bases and J gave up 4 bases; unmatched junction bases: 1. This CDR3 is CSAGTATEAFF. The DNA for the CDR3 is TGCAGTGCTGGGACAGCCACTGAAGCTTTCTTT.

The V and J genes are TRBV30 and TRBJ2-5; D is possibly TRBD1 or TRBD2 (5 bases each). The end of the DNA is better explained by TRBJ2-7, so the J call may be wrong. Germline V gene data show CDR1 as GTSNPN and CDR2 as SVGIG (reference sequence). CDR3 length: 11 residues. The CDR3 DNA sequence: TGTGCCTGGGGGGGATTCTACGAGCAGTACTTC. Amino acid sequence: CAWGGFYEQYF.

Comments on this clone: This sequence may be a read error, since a much larger clone differs from it by one base. Other DNA sequences in the same sample also yield this CDR3. This chain links TRBV7-2 with TRBJ2-3; no definite D call. The germline V and J ends were trimmed by 3 bases and 0 bases, with 4 bases remaining between them. The length of the CDR3 is 13 residues. Germline CDR1 reads SGHTA; CDR2 reads FQGNSA. The CDR3 sequence is CASSLESTDTQYF. CDR3 sequence (DNA): TGTGCCAGCAGCTTGGAAAGCACAGATACGCAGTATTTT. Based on the CDR3 plus reference TRBV7-2 and TRBJ2-3, the full variable domain is GAGVSQSPSNKVTEKGKDVELRCDPISGHTALYWYRQSLGQGLEFLIYFQGNSAPDKSGLPSDRFSAERTGGSVSTLTIQRTQQEDSAVYLCASSLESTDTQYFGPGTRLTVL.

At least ten counts were recorded for this clone. The CDR3 loop is CASSSNRAYEQFF. DNA for the CDR3: TGTGCCAGCAGCTCGAACAGGGCATATGAGCAGTTCTTC. The V call is TRBV11-2, the J call TRBJ2-1; maybe TRBD1 (6 bases). Germline values: CDR1 SGHAT, CDR2 FQNNGV. Trimming removed 4 bases from V and 8 bases from J, with 12 bases in between. This CDR3 is 13 amino acids long.

V usage is TRBV5-1 and J usage is TRBJ2-3; D remains unclear. Germline V CDR1 and CDR2: SGHRS, YFSETQ. The CDR3 runs to 16 residues. Trimming stripped 0 bases from V and 2 bases from J, with 13 bases between. CDR3 residues: CASSLAASTSTDTQYF. Here the CDR3 DNA reads TGCGCCAGCAGCTTGGCCGCCTCTACGTCCACAGATACGCAGTATTTT.

J is TRBJ1-5 and V is TRBV6-5; D not certain. Germline loops: CDR1 MNHEY, CDR2 SVGAGI. The V gene lost 4 bases and the J gene lost 4 bases, with 5 bases spanning the gap. The CDR3 is made up of 12 amino acids. The CDR3 sequence is CASSSRNQPQHF. DNA for the CDR3: TGTGCCAGCAGTTCTCGTAATCAGCCCCAGCATTTT.

Of note for this clone: A much larger clone lies a single base off, so this may be a read error. J is TRBJ2-7 and V is TRBV6-5; D unresolved. V lost 6 bases and J 1 base, leaving 4 bases between the germline ends. The CDR3 spans 11 residues. Germline assignment: CDR1 MNHEY and CDR2 SVGAGI. As DNA, the CDR3 is TGTGCCAGCAGCCGATCCTACGAGCAGTACTTC. It encodes CASSRSYEQYF.

This clone was observed a few times. The chain uses TRBV5-1 and TRBJ2-1; D ambiguous. The CDR3 spans 14 residues. Germline lookup yields CDR1 SGHRS and CDR2 YFSETQ. The V and J ends lost 1 base and 1 base respectively, with 6 bases between them. The CDR3: CASSLKGSYNEQFF. The CDR3 nucleotides are TGCGCCAGCAGCTTGAAGGGATCCTACAATGAGCAGTTCTTC.

This chain uses TRBV6-6 with TRBJ1-5; D remains unclear. Deletions cut 4 bases from V and 1 base from J, with 8 bases between. This CDR3 is built from 14 residues. The germline V gene has CDR1 MNHNY and CDR2 SVGAGI (reference sequence). This CDR3 reads CASSSGGSNQPQHF. CDR3 bases: TGTGCCAGCAGTTCGGGCGGGAGCAATCAGCCCCAGCATTTT.

In its sample, this clone was seen a few times. The chain uses TRBV10-2 and TRBJ1-2; D is ambiguous. This CDR3 contains 14 residues. Germline values: CDR1 WSHSY, CDR2 SAAADI. The V end was cut by 3 bases, the J end by 4 bases, with 12 bases between. Here the CDR3 reads CASSEGVEAYGYTF. In DNA form, the CDR3 reads TGCGCCAGCAGTGAAGGAGTGGAGGCCTATGGCTACACCTTC.

This clone has only a few counts. The gene calls are TRBV12-2 and TRBJ2-7; the table's D call of TRBD2 was not tested on the DNA. TRBV12-2 is described as a pseudogene. This CDR3 is 12 amino acids long. The CDR3, as DNA: TGTGCAAGTCGCTTAGTATACTACGAGCAGTACTTC. It codes for CASRLVYYEQYF.

The chain joins TRBV11-2 to TRBJ1-4; TRBD1 might be the D (5 bases). This CDR3 is 15 amino acids long. Per germline, CDR1 SGHAT and CDR2 FQNNGV. Trimming stripped 7 bases from V and 3 bases from J, with 15 bases between. This CDR3 is CASTRAGVANEKLFF. The CDR3 nucleotides are TGTGCCAGCACCCGTGCGGGGGTAGCTAATGAAAAACTGTTTTTT.

This clone came up a few times. The chain uses TRBV13 and TRBJ2-3; D remains unclear. CDR1 is PRHDT, CDR2 FYEKMQ, per germline (reference sequence). The CDR3 runs to 13 residues. The germline V and J ends were trimmed by 4 bases and 3 bases, with 8 bases remaining between them. The CDR3 spells CASSSMGTDTQYF. CDR3 in DNA: TGTGCCAGCAGCTCCATGGGGACAGATACGCAGTATTTT.

Only a few counts were recorded for this clone. The rearrangement links TRBV7-8 to TRBJ2-1; no reliable D call. The V end was cut by 3 bases, the J end by 6 bases, with 12 bases between. From germline, CDR1 is SGHVS and CDR2 FQNEAQ. The CDR3 covers 14 residues. DNA for the CDR3: TGTGCCAGCAGCTTTAGACCGTGGATCAATGAGCAGTTCTTC. Amino acids: CASSFRPWINEQFF.

This clone was counted between two and nine times. This may stem from a read error, because a much larger clone lies one nucleotide away. This chain connects TRBV30 to TRBJ2-6, with 11 bases aligning to TRBD1. The germline CDR1 and CDR2 sequences are GTSNPN and SVGIG (reference sequence). This CDR3 region has 15 residues. The CDR3 region is CAGRDRGYGANVLTF. The CDR3 coding sequence is TGTGCCGGGAGGGACAGGGGGTACGGGGCCAACGTCCTGACTTTC.

This clone was recorded many times. The chain employs TRBV7-2 and TRBJ2-7, with 9 bases that match TRBD2. V gave up 2 bases and J gave up 1 base; unmatched junction bases: 9. This CDR3 contains 17 residues. Germline lookup yields CDR1 SGHTA and CDR2 FQGNSA. Written as DNA, the CDR3 is TGTGCCAGCAGCTTACGGGCTAGCGGGGTAGTTTCCTACGAGCAGTACTTC. Encoded protein: CASSLRASGVVSYEQYF.

The chain joins TRBV15 to TRBJ2-7; tentatively, D is TRBD1 (5 bases). The CDR3 is 14 amino acids. Germline V CDR1 and CDR2: LNHNV, YYDKDF (reference sequence). Trimming stripped 0 bases from V and 5 bases from J, with 11 bases between. Here the CDR3 DNA reads TGTGCCACCAGCAGAGACGTCACAGGAGACGAGCAGTACTTC. Translating gives CATSRDVTGDEQYF.